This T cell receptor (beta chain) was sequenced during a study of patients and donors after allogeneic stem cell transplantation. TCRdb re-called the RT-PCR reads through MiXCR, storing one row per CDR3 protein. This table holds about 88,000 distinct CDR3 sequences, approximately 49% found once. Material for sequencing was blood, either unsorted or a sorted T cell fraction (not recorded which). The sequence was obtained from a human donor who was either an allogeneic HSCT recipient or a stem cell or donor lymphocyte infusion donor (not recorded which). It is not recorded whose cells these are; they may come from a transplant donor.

The CDR3 nucleotides are TGCGCCAGCAGCTTCTATGCTAACGGAAAAGATACGCAGTATTTT. It encodes CASSFYANGKDTQYF. This chain joins TRBV5-1 and TRBJ2-3; no reliable D call. V was shortened by 2 bases and J by 5 bases, with 15 bases between the two germline ends. Per germline, CDR1 SGHRS and CDR2 YFSETQ. This CDR3 contains 15 residues.